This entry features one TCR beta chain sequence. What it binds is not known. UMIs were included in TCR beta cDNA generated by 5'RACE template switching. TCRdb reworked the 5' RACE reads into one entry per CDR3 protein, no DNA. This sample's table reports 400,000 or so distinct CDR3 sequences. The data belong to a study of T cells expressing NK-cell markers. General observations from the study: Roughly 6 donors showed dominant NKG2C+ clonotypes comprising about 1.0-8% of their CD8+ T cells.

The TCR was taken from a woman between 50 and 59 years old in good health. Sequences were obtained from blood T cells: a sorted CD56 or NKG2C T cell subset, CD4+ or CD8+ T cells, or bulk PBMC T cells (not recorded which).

CDR3: CSVDVRETEAFF. The chain carries TRBV29-1 and TRBJ1-1. There are 12 residues in the CDR3. CDR1 and CDR2 (germline): SQVTM, ANQGSEA.